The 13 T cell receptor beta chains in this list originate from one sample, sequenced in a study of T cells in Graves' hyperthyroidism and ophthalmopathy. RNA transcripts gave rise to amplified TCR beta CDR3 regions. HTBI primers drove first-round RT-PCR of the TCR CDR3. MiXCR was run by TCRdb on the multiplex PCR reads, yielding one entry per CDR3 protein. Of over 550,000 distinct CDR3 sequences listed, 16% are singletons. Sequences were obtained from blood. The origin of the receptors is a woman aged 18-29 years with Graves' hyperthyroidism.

CDR3 DNA sequence: TGTGCCACCAGCAGAGGCCAAATTTCGCGGGACAGGGGGTTCGTCGAGCAGTACTTC. Protein sequence: CATSRGQISRDRGFVEQYF. The chain joins TRBV15 to TRBJ2-7; TRBD1 aligns across 11 bases. Trimming removed 1 base from V and 6 bases from J; junction bases left unmatched: 17. The CDR3 covers 19 residues. Germline V gene data show CDR1 as LNHNV and CDR2 as YYDKDF (reference sequence).

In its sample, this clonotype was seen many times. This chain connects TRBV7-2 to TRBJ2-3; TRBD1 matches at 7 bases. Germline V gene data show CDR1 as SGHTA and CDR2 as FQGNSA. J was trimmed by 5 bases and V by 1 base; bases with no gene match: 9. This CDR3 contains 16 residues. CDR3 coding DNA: TGTGCCAGCAGCTTAGTATTCGGGACAGTGTTAGATACGCAGTATTTT. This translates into CASSLVFGTVLDTQYF. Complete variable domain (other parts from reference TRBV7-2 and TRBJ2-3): GAGVSQSPSNKVTEKGKDVELRCDPISGHTALYWYRQSLGQGLEFLIYFQGNSAPDKSGLPSDRFSAERTGGSVSTLTIQRTQQEDSAVYLCASSLVFGTVLDTQYFGPGTRLTVL.

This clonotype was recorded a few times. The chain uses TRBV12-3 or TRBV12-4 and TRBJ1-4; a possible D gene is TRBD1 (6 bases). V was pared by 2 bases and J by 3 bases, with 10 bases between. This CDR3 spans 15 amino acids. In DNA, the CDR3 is TGTGCCAGCAGTTTATGGGGGGCAGCTAATGAAAAACTGTTTTTT. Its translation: CASSLWGAANEKLFF.

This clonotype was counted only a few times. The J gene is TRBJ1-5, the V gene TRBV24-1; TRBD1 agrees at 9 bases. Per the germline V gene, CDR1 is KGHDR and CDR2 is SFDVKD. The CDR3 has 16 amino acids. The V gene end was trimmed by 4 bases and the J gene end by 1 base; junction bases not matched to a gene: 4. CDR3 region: CATSDPGQGSNQPQHF. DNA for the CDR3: TGTGCCACCAGTGACCCCGGACAGGGGAGCAATCAGCCCCAGCATTTT.

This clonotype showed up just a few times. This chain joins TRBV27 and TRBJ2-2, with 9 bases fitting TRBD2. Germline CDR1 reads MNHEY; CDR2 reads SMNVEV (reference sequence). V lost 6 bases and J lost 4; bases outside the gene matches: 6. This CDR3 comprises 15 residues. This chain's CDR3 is CASRRSSGTTGELFF. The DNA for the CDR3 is TGTGCCAGCAGGAGGTCTAGCGGGACCACCGGGGAGCTGTTTTTT.

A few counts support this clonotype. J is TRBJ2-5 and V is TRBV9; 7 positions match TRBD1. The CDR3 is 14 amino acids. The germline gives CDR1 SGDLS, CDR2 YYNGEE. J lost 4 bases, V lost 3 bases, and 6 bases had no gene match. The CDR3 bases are TGTGCCAGCAGCGAGAGGGGGCCGGGAGAGACCCAGTACTTC. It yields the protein CASSERGPGETQYF.

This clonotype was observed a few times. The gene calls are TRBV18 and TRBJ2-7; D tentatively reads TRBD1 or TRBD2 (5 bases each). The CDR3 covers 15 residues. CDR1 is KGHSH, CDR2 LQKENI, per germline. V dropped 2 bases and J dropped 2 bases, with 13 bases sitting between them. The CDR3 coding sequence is TGTGCCAGCTCACCAATGAGGGACGGTGCCTACGAGCAGTACTTC. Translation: CASSPMRDGAYEQYF.

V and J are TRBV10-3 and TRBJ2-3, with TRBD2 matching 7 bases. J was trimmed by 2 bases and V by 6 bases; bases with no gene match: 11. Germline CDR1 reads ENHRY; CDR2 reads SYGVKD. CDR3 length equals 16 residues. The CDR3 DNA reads TGTGCCATCAGGAACGGGGCTAGCGGCCCCACAGATACGCAGTATTTT. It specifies CAIRNGASGPTDTQYF.

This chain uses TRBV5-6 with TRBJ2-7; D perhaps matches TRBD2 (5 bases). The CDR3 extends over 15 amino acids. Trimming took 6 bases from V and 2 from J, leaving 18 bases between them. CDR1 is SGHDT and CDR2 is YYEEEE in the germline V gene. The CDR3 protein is CASNYVASRTYEQYF. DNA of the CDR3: TGTGCCAGCAACTATGTGGCTAGCCGAACCTACGAGCAGTACTTC. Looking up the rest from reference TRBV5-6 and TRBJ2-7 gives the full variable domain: DAGVTQSPTHLIKTRGQQVTLRCSPKSGHDTVSWYQQALGQGPQFIFQYYEEEERQRGNFPDRFSGHQFPNYSSELNVNALLLGDSALYLCASNYVASRTYEQYFGPGTRLTVT.

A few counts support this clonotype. CDR3 DNA: TGCAGTGCTGGTCAGCCGTTCCAAGAGACCCAGTACTTC. Translation gives CSAGQPFQETQYF. This chain uses TRBV20-1 with TRBJ2-5; D gene uncertain. Germline CDR1 is DFQATT and CDR2 is SNEGSKA (reference sequence). The length of the CDR3 is 13 residues. V was shortened by 5 bases and J by 1 base, with 11 bases between the two germline ends.

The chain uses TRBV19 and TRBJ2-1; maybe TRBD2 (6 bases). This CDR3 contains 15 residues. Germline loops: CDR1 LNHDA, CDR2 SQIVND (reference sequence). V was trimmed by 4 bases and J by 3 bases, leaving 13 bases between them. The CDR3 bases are TGTGCCAGTAGTACCGCGGGATACGACTACAATGAGCAGTTCTTC. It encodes CASSTAGYDYNEQFF.

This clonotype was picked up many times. The CDR3 sequence is CASSAGGPLQETQYF. Written as DNA, the CDR3 is TGTGCCAGCAGTGCGGGAGGCCCGTTACAAGAGACCCAGTACTTC. The gene calls are TRBV12-3 or TRBV12-4 and TRBJ2-5; TRBD2 aligns across 8 bases. V lost 5 bases to trimming and J lost 2 bases; unmatched junction nucleotides: 7. The CDR3 has 15 residues.

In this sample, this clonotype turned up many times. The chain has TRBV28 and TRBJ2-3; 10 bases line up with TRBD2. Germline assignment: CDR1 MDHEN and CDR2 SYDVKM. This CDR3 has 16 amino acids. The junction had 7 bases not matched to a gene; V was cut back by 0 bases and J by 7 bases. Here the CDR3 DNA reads TGTGCCAGCAGTTTATGGGCTAGCGGGAGCTACCATACGCAGTATTTT. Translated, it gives CASSLWASGSYHTQYF.